This T cell receptor beta chain was sequenced for a study of blood T cells in healthy people across ages. With a J-beta primer mix and a sample-barcoded 5' primer, a second PCR ran about 7 to 12 cycles. TCRdb re-called the 5' RACE reads with MiXCR, one entry per CDR3 protein. The data show under 2 million distinct CDR3 sequences, with roughly 32% seen just once and 10% to 12% held by the top ten. The sequence came from a woman in her twenties or thirties in good health. Source material: blood.

This chain's CDR3 is CASSLDGLAEGIPDQETQYF. The CDR3 region has the DNA TGTGCCAGCAGCTTGGACGGACTAGCGGAAGGCATACCCGATCAAGAGACCCAGTACTTC. The rearrangement links TRBV5-8 to TRBJ2-5; 10 positions match TRBD2. The length of the CDR3 is 20 residues. The germline V gene encodes CDR1 SGHTS and CDR2 YDEGEE. Trimming at V came to 0 bases and at J to 2 bases, leaving 16 bases not matched to a gene.